Shown below are 24 T cell receptor beta chains from a single sample sequenced in a study of T-cell reconstitution after alpha-beta-depleted transplantation in children (dated by TCRdb to the mid-2010s). The library was built by means of PCR. Sequencing was performed on an Illumina HiSeq 2500. TCR libraries were prepared with molecular barcoding, using unique molecular identifiers to normalize TCRbeta repertoire quantification. TCRdb ran its own pipeline on the public reads, namely fastp trimming at Q25 and MiXCR clone calling, and kept in-frame beta chains. For every CDR3 protein sequence, its rows merge into one entry that carries the most common genes and DNA. This sample holds about 980,000 distinct CDR3 sequences; around 30% were observed only once. In total, the top ten clones hold roughly 30% of the sample. The treatment or condition tag for this specimen amounts to: allogeneic hematopoietic cell transplantation with graft depleted of TCRalphabeta T cells and CD19 B cells.

This material consisted of PBMCs, mostly from graft donor cells, taken 360 days after TCRalphabeta/CD19-depleted stem cell transplant. These receptor sequences come from a boy younger than two who had a stem cell transplant for SCID, so the T cells may come from the graft donor.

The chain joins TRBV7-3 to TRBJ2-3; D could derive from TRBD1 or TRBD2 (6 bases each). The CDR3 consists of 16 residues. CDR1 and CDR2 from the germline V gene are SGHTA and FQGTGA. The ends were cut back, 2 bases at V and 6 bases at J, with 18 bases in the middle. The CDR3 DNA reads as TGTGCCAGCAGCTTATCCGGGGGCGGAGTATTCGATACGCAGTATTTT. This codes for CASSLSGGGVFDTQYF.

This clonotype was observed a handful of times. The chain is built from TRBV7-9 and TRBJ2-3; 9 nucleotides match TRBD1. This CDR3 is 14 amino acids long. In germline, CDR1 is SEHNR, CDR2 FQNEAQ (reference sequence). V lost 4 bases, J lost 5 bases, and 4 bases stayed unmatched. The CDR3 sequence: CASSWGQGGDTQYF. The CDR3 DNA is TGTGCCAGCAGCTGGGGACAGGGTGGAGATACGCAGTATTTT.

This sequence joins TRBV5-5 and TRBJ2-3; D possibly matches TRBD1 or TRBD2 (6 bases each). This CDR3 is built from 17 residues. Trimming stripped 4 bases from V and 5 bases from J, with 23 bases between. CDR1 and CDR2 (germline): SGHKS, YYEKEE (reference sequence). Here the CDR3 DNA reads TGTGCCAGCAGCCTCGGGGGCAGGGCGGCGGTGGGAGATACGCAGTATTTT. Protein sequence: CASSLGGRAAVGDTQYF.

This clonotype was counted a few times. V is TRBV6-1 and J is TRBJ2-1; 8 nucleotides line up with TRBD2. CDR1 is MNHNS and CDR2 is SASEGT in the germline V gene. V dropped 6 bases and J dropped 8; count of bases not matched to a gene: 15. CDR3 length: 16 amino acids. In DNA form, the CDR3 reads TGTGCCAGCAGAGAGGCCCGGGCCGGGGGGGCTGATGAGCAGTTCTTC. Translation gives CASREARAGGADEQFF.

This clonotype turned up a few times. The chain couples TRBV29-1 to TRBJ1-1, with D uncertain. This CDR3 is 12 amino acids long. Trimming shortened V by 7 bases and J by 3 bases, and 12 bases separated the two germline ends. Germline V gives CDR1 SQVTM, CDR2 ANQGSEA. The CDR3 coding sequence is TGCAGCGGTGTAAGGGTAGACACTGAAGCTTTCTTT. Its translation is CSGVRVDTEAFF.

This clonotype was counted at least ten times. V is TRBV27 and J is TRBJ2-5; D unresolved. CDR1 MNHEY and CDR2 SMNVEV come from the germline V gene (reference sequence). Trimming took 3 bases from V and 0 from J, leaving 8 bases between them. The CDR3 length is 14 residues. CDR3 in DNA: TGTGCCAGCAGTTTTTCCCTGTACCAAGAGACCCAGTACTTC. Translation: CASSFSLYQETQYF.

This clonotype was seen at least ten times. The chain uses TRBV20-1 and TRBJ2-3; no firm D call. Germline V CDR1 and CDR2: DFQATT, SNEGSKA (reference sequence). CDR3 length: 13 residues. Trimming stripped 3 bases from V and 1 base from J, with 8 bases between. The CDR3 bases are TGCAGTGCTAGTTACTGGGGCACAGATACGCAGTATTTT. As protein: CSASYWGTDTQYF.

In this sample, this clonotype turned up a few times. The chain uses TRBV6-2 or TRBV6-3 and TRBJ1-5; unclear D gene. The CDR3 length is 14 residues. CDR1 and CDR2 from the germline V gene are MNHEY and SVGEGT. Trimming cost V 2 bases and J 0 bases, with 5 bases left between them. Here the CDR3 reads CASSYLYSNQPQHF. The DNA of the CDR3 is TGTGCCAGCAGTTACCTTTATAGCAATCAGCCCCAGCATTTT.

The V call is TRBV20-1, the J call TRBJ1-5; no clear D. V was shortened by 5 bases and J by 4 bases, with 15 bases between the two germline ends. This CDR3 is built from 14 residues. Germline V gene sequence: CDR1 DFQATT, CDR2 SNEGSKA (reference sequence). CDR3 coding DNA: TGCAGTGCTCCAGATCTCCTTCGGAATCAGCCCCAGCATTTT. This gives the protein CSAPDLLRNQPQHF.

The gene calls are TRBV6-5 and TRBJ2-2; 7 nucleotides line up with TRBD2. Losses at the gene ends were 3 bases for V and 6 bases for J; bases not matched to a gene: 7. CDR3 size: 15 residues. Per the germline V gene, CDR1 is MNHEY and CDR2 is SVGAGI. The CDR3 loop is CASSYPGGGAGELFF. The CDR3 DNA is TGTGCCAGCAGTTATCCGGGGGGAGGAGCCGGGGAGCTGTTTTTT.

The chain joins TRBV12-3 or TRBV12-4 to TRBJ2-7; D gene uncertain. The V gene lost 3 bases and the J gene lost 1 base, with 13 bases spanning the gap. The CDR3 contains 15 residues. The CDR3 DNA sequence: TGTGCCAGCAGTTTGGTGCAGCTCGGATCCTACGAGCAGTACGTC. As protein: CASSLVQLGSYEQYV.

In this sample, this clonotype turned up a few times. CDR3 sequence (DNA): TGTGCCAGCTCACCACCGGGGACAGGCGCCAATCAGCCCCAGCATTTT. It specifies CASSPPGTGANQPQHF. The chain carries TRBV18 and TRBJ1-5; the match to TRBD1 covers 8 bases. This CDR3 is built from 16 residues. J gave up 3 bases and V 0 bases, and 4 bases lay outside the gene matches. Germline V gives CDR1 KGHSH, CDR2 LQKENI.

The table lists this clonotype with a count of one. The chain carries TRBV7-7 and TRBJ2-1; D is unclear. The germline V gene has CDR1 SSHAT and CDR2 FNYEAQ (reference sequence). The V end was cut by 2 bases, the J end by 6 bases, with 5 bases between. This CDR3 is built from 12 residues. The CDR3 sequence: CASSLPLNEQFF. The DNA for the CDR3 is TGTGCCAGCAGCTTACCCCTCAATGAGCAGTTCTTC.

On this clonotype: At one end, the junction sequence differs from germline, possibly due to a read error. The chain uses TRBV20-1 and TRBJ2-2; the match to TRBD1 covers 9 bases. Germline assignment: CDR1 DFQATT and CDR2 SNEGSKA (reference sequence). This CDR3 spans 14 amino acids. DNA for the CDR3: TGCAGTGCAGCCGGGACAGGGCTCGCCGGGGAGCTTTTTTTT. It yields the protein CSAAGTGLAGELFF.

This chain joins TRBV4-2 and TRBJ1-5; TRBD1 matches 7 bases. The V gene end was trimmed by 5 bases and the J gene end by 4 bases; junction bases not matched to a gene: 5. This CDR3 spans 14 amino acids. From germline, CDR1 is LGHNA and CDR2 YNFKEQ. In DNA form, the CDR3 reads TGTGCCAGCAGCACAGGGGAGAGGAATCAGCCCCAGCATTTT. Its translation: CASSTGERNQPQHF.

This clonotype has more than one count but fewer than ten. V is TRBV20-1 and J is TRBJ2-1; the D gene could be TRBD1 or TRBD2 (5 bases each). Germline CDR1 reads DFQATT; CDR2 reads SNEGSKA (reference sequence). V was pared by 3 bases and J by 8 bases, with 23 bases between. The CDR3 consists of 16 residues. This CDR3 reads CSASLTGTTLKDEQFF. DNA of the CDR3: TGCAGTGCTAGTTTGACCGGGACCACCCTAAAGGATGAGCAGTTCTTC.

This clonotype was found a few times. The chain is built from TRBV5-1 and TRBJ2-5; a weak D match, TRBD2 (6 bases). Germline CDR1 and CDR2: SGHRS and YFSETQ. The CDR3 spans 16 residues. V was trimmed by 4 bases and J by 4 bases, leaving 20 bases between them. The CDR3 loop reads CASSPHGGTSRETQYF. The CDR3 DNA reads TGCGCCAGCAGCCCCCATGGGGGGACGAGCAGAGAGACCCAGTACTTC.

This sequence joins TRBV12-3 or TRBV12-4 and TRBJ2-5; D is unresolved. The germline V and J ends were trimmed by 6 bases and 1 base, with 15 bases remaining between them. This CDR3 has 15 amino acids. The DNA for the CDR3 is TGTGCCAGCAGGGCCTGGGCTAGTCCCCAAGAGACCCAGTACTTC. Translated: CASRAWASPQETQYF.

The sample holds a few counts of this clonotype. V and J are TRBV20-1 and TRBJ2-7, with 7 nucleotides matching TRBD1. The CDR3 has 14 residues. CDR1 is DFQATT, CDR2 SNEGSKA, per germline (reference sequence). The V gene end was trimmed by 3 bases and the J gene end by 3 bases; junction bases not matched to a gene: 8. CDR3 in amino acids: CSARLGQAYYEQYF. DNA for the CDR3: TGCAGTGCTAGGCTAGGACAGGCGTACTACGAGCAGTACTTC.

DNA of the CDR3: TGTGCCAGCAGTTTTGGGGGGGGCTCGAATGAAAAACTGTTTTTT. This translates into CASSFGGGSNEKLFF. The rearrangement joins TRBV6-5 to TRBJ1-4, with D maybe TRBD1 (6 bases). Germline values: CDR1 MNHEY, CDR2 SVGAGI. V lost 4 bases, J lost 5 bases, and 14 bases lay in between. CDR3 length: 15 amino acids.

This clonotype has more than one count but fewer than ten. CDR3 nucleotide sequence: TGTGCCAGCAGTTTAGAAAGCGGGTGGATCTATGGCTACACCTTC. This encodes CASSLESGWIYGYTF. This sequence joins TRBV12-3 or TRBV12-4 and TRBJ1-2; no reliable D call. The V and J ends lost 1 base and 4 bases respectively, with 13 bases between them. There are 15 residues in the CDR3.

The chain links TRBV6-1 to TRBJ2-3; perhaps TRBD1 as D (6 bases). CDR1 is MNHNS, CDR2 SASEGT, per germline. V gave up 6 bases and J gave up 0 bases, with 13 bases separating them. This CDR3 is 15 amino acids long. Here the CDR3 reads CASRGMGASTDTQYF. In nucleotides, the CDR3 is TGTGCCAGCAGGGGAATGGGGGCGAGCACAGATACGCAGTATTTT.

This clonotype was counted between two and nine times. J is TRBJ2-1 and V is TRBV7-9, with 9 bases lining up with TRBD2. Germline V CDR1 and CDR2: SEHNR, FQNEAQ (reference sequence). The junction had 9 bases not matched to a gene; V was cut back by 5 bases and J by 10 bases. The CDR3 extends over 14 amino acids. The CDR3 spells CASSAPSGNGEQFF. CDR3 coding DNA: TGTGCCAGCAGCGCCCCTAGCGGGAATGGAGAGCAGTTCTTC.

This clonotype turned up a few times. The rearrangement uses TRBV12-3 or TRBV12-4 and TRBJ2-3; D is undetermined. The CDR3 sequence is 15 residues long. V lost 3 bases and J lost 5, with 15 bases in between. The CDR3 spells CASSLVPLGVDTQYF. The DNA of the CDR3 is TGTGCCAGCAGTTTGGTCCCCCTAGGCGTAGATACGCAGTATTTT.